The 27 T cell receptor beta chains given below trace back to one sample, sequenced in a study of a mutant IDH1 vaccine in newly diagnosed glioma. Time point denoted: week 5, during vaccination. With topical imiquimod, each dose of the vaccine consisted of 300 ug of mutant IDH1 20-mer peptide. The antigens these receptors bind are not known. Clones were read by immunoSEQ multiplex PCR, and TCRdb kept only the in-frame ones, dropping some. The sample includes approximately 61,000 clones, about 86% of them seen just once. The material sequenced was PBMCs, taken from a glioma patient whose treatment included an IDH1 peptide vaccine. These receptors came from a woman in her forties or fifties with glioma.

J is TRBJ2-2 and V is TRBV7-6; D remains ambiguous. Between the trimmed V and J ends, which lost 5 bases and 1 base, there was a span of 14 bases. CDR1 is SGHVS and CDR2 is FNYEAQ in the germline V gene. The CDR3 consists of 16 residues. The CDR3 DNA reads as TGTGCCAGCAGCCCCTACCCGGTCAAGAACACCGGGGAGCTGTTTTTT. Translating gives CASSPYPVKNTGELFF.

The chain links TRBV19 to TRBJ2-1, with TRBD1 matching over 10 bases. CDR3 length: 16 residues. Germline trimming cut 7 bases from V and 0 bases from J; bases unmatched to any gene: 6. From germline, CDR1 is LNHDA and CDR2 SQIVND (reference sequence). DNA for the CDR3: TGTGCCAGTACCCCTGGACAGGGGGGCTCCTACAATGAGCAGTTCTTC. Translation gives CASTPGQGGSYNEQFF.

The table lists this clone with a count of one. DNA for the CDR3: TGCGCCAGCAGCTCCGGGACAGGGAGTTTCCGCGGCACTGAAGCTTTCTTT. Protein sequence: CASSSGTGSFRGTEAFF. The chain carries TRBV5-1 and TRBJ1-1; 9 nucleotides match TRBD1. This CDR3 has 17 residues. Losses at the gene ends were 3 bases for V and 4 bases for J; bases not matched to a gene: 13. The germline V gene has CDR1 SGHRS and CDR2 YFSETQ.

The chain is built from TRBV7-6 and TRBJ2-7; the D call may be TRBD1 or TRBD2 (5 bases each). Looked up from germline, CDR1 is SGHVS and CDR2 is FNYEAQ. V lost 6 bases, J lost 2 bases, and 17 bases lay in between. The CDR3 runs 15 residues. The CDR3, as DNA: TGTGCCAGCAGTATGGGGGTGGGGAAGCCCTACGAGCAGTACTTC. It is translated as CASSMGVGKPYEQYF.

The genes are TRBV29-1 and TRBJ2-1; 7 bases agree with TRBD2. The CDR3 has 15 residues. V trimming: 1 base; J trimming: 5 bases; junction bases outside the gene matches: 8. Germline V gene sequence: CDR1 SQVTM, CDR2 ANQGSEA. The CDR3 coding sequence is TGCAGCGTTGAAGCGAGTCAGCGGGGAGACAATGAGCAGTTCTTC. Encoded protein: CSVEASQRGDNEQFF.

V usage is TRBV5-1 and J usage is TRBJ2-7, with 9 nucleotides matching TRBD1. CDR1 is SGHRS, CDR2 YFSETQ, per germline. This CDR3 region has 16 residues. V trimming: 7 bases; J trimming: 6 bases; junction bases outside the gene matches: 17. This chain's CDR3 is CASSPRSPGQGGEQYF. The DNA of the CDR3 is TGCGCCAGCTCCCCCCGTTCACCGGGACAGGGCGGCGAGCAGTACTTC.

The chain employs TRBV7-2 and TRBJ2-7, with 7 bases that match TRBD1. Trimming at V came to 4 bases and at J to 2 bases, leaving 8 bases not matched to a gene. CDR3 length: 15 residues. Germline CDR1 and CDR2: SGHTA and FQGNSA. DNA of the CDR3: TGTGCCAGCAGCTCTCAAACCGGACAGGCCTACGAGCAGTACTTC. It is translated as CASSSQTGQAYEQYF.

This clone occurred a few times. This sequence joins TRBV6-5 and TRBJ1-6; tentatively, D is TRBD1 (6 bases). The CDR3 is 14 residues long. With 1 base removed from V and 13 bases from J, the gap between germline ends came to 14 bases. Germline V CDR1 and CDR2: MNHEY, SVGAGI. The CDR3 DNA reads as TGTGCCAGCAGTTACTATAACAGGGATCAGCCCCTCCACTTT. Translating it yields CASSYYNRDQPLHF.

V is TRBV21-1 and J is TRBJ1-2. TRBV21-1 has pseudogene status. CDR3 length: 15 residues. CDR3 nucleotides: TGTGCCAGCAGCGACCGCTACGAGTCGGCGAAAGGCTACACCTTC. This encodes CASSDRYESAKGYTF.

The V gene is TRBV5-4, the J gene TRBJ1-2, with D perhaps TRBD1 (5 bases). V was pared by 0 bases and J by 4 bases, with 10 bases between. Per the germline V gene, CDR1 is SGHNT and CDR2 is YYREEE (reference sequence). CDR3 length: 14 amino acids. CDR3 protein: CASSLVDRSYGYTF. CDR3 nucleotides: TGTGCCAGCAGCTTGGTTGACAGAAGCTATGGCTACACCTTC.

The chain combines TRBV27 with TRBJ1-2; possibly TRBD1 for D (5 bases). CDR3 length: 14 amino acids. Germline loops: CDR1 MNHEY, CDR2 SMNVEV (reference sequence). V lost 0 bases to trimming and J lost 4 bases, with 9 bases between them. The CDR3: CASSLSGGSYGYTF. CDR3 nucleotides: TGTGCCAGCAGTTTATCCGGGGGTTCCTATGGCTACACCTTC.

The chain joins TRBV7-9 to TRBJ1-1, with D uncertain. This CDR3 has 15 amino acids. Germline CDR1 SEHNR, CDR2 FQNEAQ (reference sequence). Trimming left V 4 bases short and J 0 bases short, with 12 bases between. In nucleotides, the CDR3 is TGTGCCAGCAGCTCCCCCGCCGATTTGAACACTGAAGCTTTCTTT. Its protein product is CASSSPADLNTEAFF.

The chain carries TRBV18 and TRBJ1-2; D is undetermined. This CDR3 region has 13 residues. The germline V gene has CDR1 KGHSH and CDR2 LQKENI. Trimming pared 1 base from V and 1 base from J, leaving 4 bases between. CDR3 coding DNA: TGTGCCAGCTCACCACAGGTTAACTATGGCTACACCTTC. It specifies CASSPQVNYGYTF.

This clone was seen only once. V usage is TRBV28 and J usage is TRBJ1-2; D is unresolved. Trimming removed 7 bases at V and 4 bases at J, with 16 bases between. Germline CDR1 and CDR2: MDHEN and SYDVKM. CDR3 length equals 14 residues. CDR3 protein: CASNPAGIGYGYTF. The CDR3, as DNA: TGTGCCAGCAACCCAGCGGGGATCGGCTATGGCTACACCTTC.

The V gene is TRBV7-3, the J gene TRBJ2-3; D possibly matches TRBD1 or TRBD2 (5 bases each). V gave up 5 bases and J gave up 1 base, with 10 bases separating them. Germline values: CDR1 SGHTA, CDR2 FQGTGA. There are 14 residues in the CDR3. The CDR3 sequence: CASSPRGGTDTQYF. The CDR3 coding sequence is TGTGCCAGCAGCCCCCGAGGGGGCACAGATACGCAGTATTTT.

This clone came up a few times. V gene TRBV20-1 combines with J gene TRBJ1-1; TRBD1 is a possible D gene (6 bases). Trimming removed 6 bases from V and 6 bases from J, with 11 bases in between. Germline V gives CDR1 DFQATT, CDR2 SNEGSKA (reference sequence). The CDR3 is 11 amino acids. The CDR3 sequence is CSARGIPEAFF. For the CDR3, the DNA is TGCAGTGCGAGGGGGATACCTGAAGCTTTCTTT.

The chain has TRBV7-9 and TRBJ1-2; D unresolved. V gave up 5 bases and J gave up 8 bases, with 15 bases separating them. CDR1 and CDR2 (germline): SEHNR, FQNEAQ (reference sequence). The CDR3 contains 13 residues. The CDR3 coding sequence is TGTGCCAGCAGCCCCCTTTCCGCTGCCGGCTACACCTTC. Protein: CASSPLSAAGYTF.

This chain links TRBV19 with TRBJ1-1; 8 bases map to TRBD1. Unmatched junction bases numbered 3, after V lost 1 base and J lost 2 bases. Germline CDR1 is LNHDA and CDR2 is SQIVND (reference sequence). This CDR3 has 15 residues. The CDR3 region is CASSIVQGANTEAFF. For the CDR3, the DNA is TGTGCCAGTAGTATAGTGCAGGGGGCCAACACTGAAGCTTTCTTT.

This chain uses TRBV9 with TRBJ1-6, with TRBD1 as a possible D gene (5 bases). The V gene's germline CDR1 is SGDLS and CDR2 YYNGEE. The CDR3 is made up of 15 amino acids. V was cut by 4 bases and J by 7 bases, with 15 bases left in between. CDR3 nucleotides: TGTGCCAGCAGCCCATCCGGGGGAAGCAATTCACCCCTCCACTTT. Translation: CASSPSGGSNSPLHF.

This chain uses TRBV28 with TRBJ1-1, with a possible D match to TRBD1 (6 bases). V was pared by 6 bases and J by 2 bases, with 13 bases between. Germline V gene lookup returns CDR1 MDHEN and CDR2 SYDVKM. The CDR3 runs to 14 residues. CDR3 protein: CASSPGGTNTEAFF. CDR3 coding DNA: TGTGCCAGCAGCCCAGGAGGGACAAACACTGAAGCTTTCTTT.

The rearrangement joins TRBV9 to TRBJ1-1; possible D gene TRBD1, 5 bases. Germline V gene data show CDR1 as SGDLS and CDR2 as YYNGEE. The CDR3 contains 15 residues. With 4 bases removed from V and 5 bases from J, the gap between germline ends came to 18 bases. CDR3 residues: CASSPDGGAATEAFF. CDR3 coding DNA: TGTGCCAGCAGCCCCGACGGAGGGGCTGCGACTGAAGCTTTCTTT.

The chain couples TRBV5-6 to TRBJ1-3, with 8 nucleotides matching TRBD1. After removal of 0 bases from V and 7 bases from J, the junction contained 0 bases not matched to a gene. The CDR3 is made up of 13 amino acids. Germline CDR1 and CDR2: SGHDT and YYEEEE. The CDR3 DNA is TGTGCCAGCAGCTTGGCAGGGGGCAACACCATATATTTT. Its translation is CASSLAGGNTIYF.

The chain has TRBV5-5 and TRBJ1-2; 7 bases are a match to TRBD1. The CDR3 spans 12 residues. Germline-derived CDR1 and CDR2 are SGHKS and YYEKEE (reference sequence). Trimming at V came to 4 bases and at J to 8 bases, leaving 5 bases not matched to a gene. The CDR3 coding sequence is TGTGCCAGCAGCCTCGACAGGGACGGCTACACCTTC. Its translation is CASSLDRDGYTF.

This clone was recorded once. V usage is TRBV9 and J usage is TRBJ2-7; possible D gene TRBD1, 5 bases. The CDR3 extends over 13 amino acids. Trimming cost V 1 base and J 6 bases, with 11 bases left between them. The germline CDR1 and CDR2 sequences are SGDLS and YYNGEE. CDR3 nucleotides: TGTGCCAGCAGCGTACGGCAGGGTGGCGAGCAGTACTTC. This codes for CASSVRQGGEQYF. Drawing the rest from reference TRBV9 and TRBJ2-7, the complete variable domain is DSGVTQTPKHLITATGQRVTLRCSPRSGDLSVYWYQQSLDQGLQFLIQYYNGEERAKGNILERFSAQQFPDLHSELNLSSLELGDSALYFCASSVRQGGEQYFGPGTRLTVT.

The CDR3 DNA reads as TGCGCCAGCAGCCAAGATTTTGGAAATGAAAAACTGTTTTTT. The encoded protein is CASSQDFGNEKLFF. This rearrangement joins TRBV4-1 to TRBJ1-4; unclear D gene. The CDR3 contains 14 residues. V was trimmed by 0 bases and J by 5 bases, leaving 7 bases between them. Germline V gene data show CDR1 as MGHRA and CDR2 as YSYEKL.

This clone was observed a single time. The V call is TRBV18, the J call TRBJ1-3, with a weak D call TRBD1 (6 bases). Trimming stripped 3 bases from V and 1 base from J, with 13 bases between. Germline V gives CDR1 KGHSH, CDR2 LQKENI. The CDR3 spans 16 residues. For the CDR3, the DNA is TGTGCCAGCTCACCGGGACACGCTGCTTCTGGAAACACCATATATTTT. It encodes CASSPGHAASGNTIYF.

The chain couples TRBV27 to TRBJ1-2; no reliable D call. The CDR3 consists of 12 residues. The V end lost 6 bases, the J end lost 8 bases, and 13 bases lay between the germline ends. CDR1 and CDR2 from the germline V gene are MNHEY and SMNVEV (reference sequence). CDR3 protein: CASSLEVGGYTF. The CDR3 DNA is TGTGCCAGCAGCCTGGAGGTGGGGGGCTACACCTTC.